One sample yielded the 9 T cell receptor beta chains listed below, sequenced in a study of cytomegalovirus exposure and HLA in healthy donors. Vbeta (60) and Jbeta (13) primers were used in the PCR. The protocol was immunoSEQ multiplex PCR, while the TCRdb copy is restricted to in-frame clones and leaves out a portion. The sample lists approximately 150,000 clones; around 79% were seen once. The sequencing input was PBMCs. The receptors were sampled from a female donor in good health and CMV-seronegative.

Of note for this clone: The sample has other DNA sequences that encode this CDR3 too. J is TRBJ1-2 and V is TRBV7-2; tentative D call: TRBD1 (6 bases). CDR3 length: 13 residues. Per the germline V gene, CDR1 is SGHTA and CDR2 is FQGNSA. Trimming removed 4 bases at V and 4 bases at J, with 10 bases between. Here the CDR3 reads CASSSRGGYGYTF. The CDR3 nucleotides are TGTGCCAGCAGCTCGCGAGGGGGCTATGGCTACACCTTC.

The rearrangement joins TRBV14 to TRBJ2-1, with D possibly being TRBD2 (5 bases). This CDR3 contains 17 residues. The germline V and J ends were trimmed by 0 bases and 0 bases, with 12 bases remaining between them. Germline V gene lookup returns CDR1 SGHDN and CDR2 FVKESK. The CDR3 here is CASSQEWTSSSYNEQFF. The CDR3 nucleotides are TGTGCCAGCAGCCAAGAATGGACTTCCAGCTCCTACAATGAGCAGTTCTTC.

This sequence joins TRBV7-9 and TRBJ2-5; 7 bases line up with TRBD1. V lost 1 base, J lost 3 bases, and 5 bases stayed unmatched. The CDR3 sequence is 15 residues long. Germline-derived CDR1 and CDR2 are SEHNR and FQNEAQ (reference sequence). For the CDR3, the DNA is TGTGCCAGCAGCTTAGAATATGGGACAGAAGAGACCCAGTACTTC. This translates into CASSLEYGTEETQYF.

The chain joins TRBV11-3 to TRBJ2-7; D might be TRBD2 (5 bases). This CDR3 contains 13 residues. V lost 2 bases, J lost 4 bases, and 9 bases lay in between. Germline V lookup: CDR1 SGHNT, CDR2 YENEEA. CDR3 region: CASSLKSGYEQYF. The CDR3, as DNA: TGTGCCAGCAGCTTAAAGAGCGGATACGAGCAGTACTTC. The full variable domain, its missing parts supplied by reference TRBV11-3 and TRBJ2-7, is EAGVVQSPRYKIIEKKQPVAFWCNPISGHNTLYWYLQNLGQGPELLIRYENEEAVDDSQLPKDRFSAERLKGVDSTLKIQPAELGDSAVYLCASSLKSGYEQYFGPGTRLTVT.

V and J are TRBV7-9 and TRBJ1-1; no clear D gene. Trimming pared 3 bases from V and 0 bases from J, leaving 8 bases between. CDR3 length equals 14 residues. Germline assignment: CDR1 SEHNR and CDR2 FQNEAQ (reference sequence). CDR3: CASSLEGLNTEAFF. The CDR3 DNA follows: TGTGCCAGCAGCTTGGAGGGCCTGAACACTGAAGCTTTCTTT.

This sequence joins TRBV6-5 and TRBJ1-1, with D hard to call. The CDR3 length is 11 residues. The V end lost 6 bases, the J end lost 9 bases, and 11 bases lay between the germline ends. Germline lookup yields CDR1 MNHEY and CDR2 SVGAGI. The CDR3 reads CASSNGSQAFF. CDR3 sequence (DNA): TGTGCCAGCAGCAACGGGTCCCAAGCTTTCTTT.

CDR3 nucleotides: TGTGCTAGTGGTTTCCTTTACCCGGGACAGGGGATCTACGAGCAGTACTTC. It is translated as CASGFLYPGQGIYEQYF. This chain uses TRBV12-5 with TRBJ2-7; 10 bases are shared with TRBD1. Germline values: CDR1 LGHNT, CDR2 FRNRAP. Germline trimming cut 3 bases from V and 3 bases from J; bases unmatched to any gene: 11. The CDR3 has 17 residues.

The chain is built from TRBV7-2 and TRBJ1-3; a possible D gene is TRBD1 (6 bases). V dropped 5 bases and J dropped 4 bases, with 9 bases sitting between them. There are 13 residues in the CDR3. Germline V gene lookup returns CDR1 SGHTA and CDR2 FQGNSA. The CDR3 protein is CASSPDRGNTIYF. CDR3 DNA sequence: TGTGCCAGCAGCCCCGACAGGGGAAACACCATATATTTT.

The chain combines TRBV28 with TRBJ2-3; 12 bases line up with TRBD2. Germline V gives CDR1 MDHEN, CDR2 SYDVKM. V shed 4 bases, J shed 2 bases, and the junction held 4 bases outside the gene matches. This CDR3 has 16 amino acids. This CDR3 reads CASSSRTSGVTDTQYF. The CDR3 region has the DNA TGTGCCAGCAGTTCTCGGACTAGCGGGGTCACAGATACGCAGTATTTT. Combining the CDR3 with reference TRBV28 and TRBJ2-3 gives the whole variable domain DVKVTQSSRYLVKRTGEKVFLECVQDMDHENMFWYRQDPGLGLRLIYFSYDVKMKEKGDIPEGYSVSREKKERFSLILESASTNQTSMYLCASSSRTSGVTDTQYFGPGTRLTVL.